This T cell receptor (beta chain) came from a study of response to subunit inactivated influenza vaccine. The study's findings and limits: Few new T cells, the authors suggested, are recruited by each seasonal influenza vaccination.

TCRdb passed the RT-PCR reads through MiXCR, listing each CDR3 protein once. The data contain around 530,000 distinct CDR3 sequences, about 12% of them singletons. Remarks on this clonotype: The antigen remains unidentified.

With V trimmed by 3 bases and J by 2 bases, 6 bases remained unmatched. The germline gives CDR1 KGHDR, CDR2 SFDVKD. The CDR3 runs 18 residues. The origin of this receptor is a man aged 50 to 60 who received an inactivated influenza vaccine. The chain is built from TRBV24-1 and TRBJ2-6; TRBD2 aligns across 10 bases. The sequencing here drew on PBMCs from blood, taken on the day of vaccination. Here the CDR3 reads CATSDGPAGGPGANVLTF. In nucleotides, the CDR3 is TGTGCCACCAGTGATGGGCCAGCGGGAGGGCCTGGGGCCAACGTCCTGACTTTC.